This section outlines one TCR beta chain sequence together with its context. The data belong to a study of blood T cell repertoires in COVID-19. Study-level information: COVID-19 samples collected from the United States, Italy and Spain covered acute and convalescent phases.

Repertoires were generated with immunoSEQ multiplex PCR, while TCRdb's copy carries only in-frame clones and drops some. This sample has 90,000 to 150,000 clones; 65% to 80% occur once, and the top ten carry 0.7% to 1%. The ends lost 5 bases at V and 2 bases at J; junction bases unmatched: 6. The CDR3 has 15 residues. From germline, CDR1 is SGHRS and CDR2 YFSETQ. The TCR originated in a human donor with acute or convalescent COVID-19. The donor label of this sample is uncertain. Material for sequencing was peripheral blood. The rearrangement uses TRBV5-1 and TRBJ1-2; 10 bases are a match to TRBD1. The CDR3 spells CASRGGTGANYGYTF. For the CDR3, the DNA is TGCGCCAGCAGAGGCGGGACAGGGGCGAACTATGGCTACACCTTC.